This T cell receptor (beta chain) was retrieved from a study of T cells in Graves' hyperthyroidism and ophthalmopathy. Study-level points and caveats: A 13 V-J signature model discriminated ophthalmopathy versus stable hyperthyroidism.

In regard to this clonotype: What it binds is unknown.

The germline V and J ends were trimmed by 1 base and 6 bases, with 10 bases remaining between them. This CDR3 region has 13 residues. Looked up from germline, CDR1 is MGHDK and CDR2 is SYGVNS. Hyperthyroidism in the patients, aged 18 to 65, was newly diagnosed and under 2 months in duration. What was amplified from RNA transcripts were TCR beta CDR3 regions. Initially, a first-round RT-PCR of the TCR CDR3 employed the HTBI primer set. TCRdb re-called the multiplex PCR reads through MiXCR, storing one row per CDR3 protein. The data show about 540,000 distinct CDR3 sequences, approximately 44% seen once.

This clonotype was obtained from a young woman with Graves' hyperthyroidism. What was sequenced was peripheral blood or thyroid tissue (not recorded which). This sequence joins TRBV25-1 and TRBJ2-7; D is uncertain. CDR3 nucleotides: TGTGCCAGCAGTGAATCTTCCGGGCCCGAGCAGTACTTC. Residues: CASSESSGPEQYF.